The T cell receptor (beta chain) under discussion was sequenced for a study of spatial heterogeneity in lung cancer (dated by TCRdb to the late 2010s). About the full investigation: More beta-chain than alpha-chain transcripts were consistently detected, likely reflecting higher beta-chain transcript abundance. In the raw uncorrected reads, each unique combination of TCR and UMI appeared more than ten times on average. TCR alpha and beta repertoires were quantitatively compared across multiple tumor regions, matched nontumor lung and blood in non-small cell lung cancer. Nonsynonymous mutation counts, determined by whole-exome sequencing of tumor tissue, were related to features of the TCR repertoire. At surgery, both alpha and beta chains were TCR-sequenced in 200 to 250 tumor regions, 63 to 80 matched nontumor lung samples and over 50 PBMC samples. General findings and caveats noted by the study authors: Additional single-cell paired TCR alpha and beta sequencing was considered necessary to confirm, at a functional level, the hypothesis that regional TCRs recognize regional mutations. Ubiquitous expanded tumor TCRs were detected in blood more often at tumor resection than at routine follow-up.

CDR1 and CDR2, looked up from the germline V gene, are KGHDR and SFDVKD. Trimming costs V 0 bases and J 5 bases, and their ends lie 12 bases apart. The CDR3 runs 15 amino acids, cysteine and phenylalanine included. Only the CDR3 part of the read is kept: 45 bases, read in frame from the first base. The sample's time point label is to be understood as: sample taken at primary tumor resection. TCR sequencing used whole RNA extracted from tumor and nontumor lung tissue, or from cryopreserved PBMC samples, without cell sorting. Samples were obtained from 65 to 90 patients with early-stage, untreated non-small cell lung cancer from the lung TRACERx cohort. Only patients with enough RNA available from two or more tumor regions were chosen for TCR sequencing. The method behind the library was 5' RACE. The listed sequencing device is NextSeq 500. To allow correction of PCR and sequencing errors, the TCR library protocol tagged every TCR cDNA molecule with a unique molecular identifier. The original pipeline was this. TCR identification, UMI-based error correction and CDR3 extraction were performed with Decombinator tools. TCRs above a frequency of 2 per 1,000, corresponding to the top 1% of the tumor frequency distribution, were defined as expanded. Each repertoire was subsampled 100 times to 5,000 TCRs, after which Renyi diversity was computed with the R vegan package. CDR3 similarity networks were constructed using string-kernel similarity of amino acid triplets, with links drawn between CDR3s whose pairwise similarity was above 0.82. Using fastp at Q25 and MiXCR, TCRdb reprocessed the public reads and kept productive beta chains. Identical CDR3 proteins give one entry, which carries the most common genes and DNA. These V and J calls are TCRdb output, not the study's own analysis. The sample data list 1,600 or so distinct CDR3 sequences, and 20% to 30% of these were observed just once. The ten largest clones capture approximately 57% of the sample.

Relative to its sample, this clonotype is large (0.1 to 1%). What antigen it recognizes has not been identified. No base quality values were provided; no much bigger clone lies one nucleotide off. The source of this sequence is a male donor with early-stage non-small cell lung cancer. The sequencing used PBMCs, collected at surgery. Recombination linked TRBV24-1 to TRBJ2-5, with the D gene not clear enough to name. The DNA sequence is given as TGTGCCACCAGTGATTTGGCAGATCTCTGGGAGACCCAGTACTTC. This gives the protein CATSDLADLWETQYF.